Included here is one TCR beta chain sequence, with context. Its antigen is still unknown. This record belongs to a study of T cells in Graves' hyperthyroidism and ophthalmopathy. The CDR3 loop spans 14 amino acids. CDR1 and CDR2 (germline): SEHNR, FQNEAQ (reference sequence). Trimming left V 1 base short and J 3 bases short, with 9 bases between. When ophthalmopathy did not progress within 18 months, Graves' hyperthyroidism was considered stable. Diagnosis relied on clinical symptoms, serum thyroxine and TRAb, thyroid ultrasound and orbital computed tomography. Amplified TCR beta CDR3 regions derived from RNA transcripts. HTBI primers were employed in a first-round RT-PCR of the TCR CDR3. TCRdb re-called the multiplex PCR reads through MiXCR, storing one row per CDR3 protein. This sample yields some 800,000 distinct CDR3 sequences, of which 38% are seen a single time; approximately 10% belongs to the top ten.

Overall study findings and caveats: Ophthalmopathy was distinguished from stable hyperthyroidism by 13 V-J signatures.

The TCR was taken from a man between 18 and 35 years old with Graves' hyperthyroidism. Material: blood. The chain is built from TRBV7-9 and TRBJ1-2, with D possibly being TRBD1 (5 bases). The CDR3, as DNA: TGTGCCAGCAGCTTAGAGGGGACTTACTATGGCTACACCTTC. Encoded protein: CASSLEGTYYGYTF.